This TCR beta chain was found in a study of cytomegalovirus exposure and HLA in healthy donors. Overall study: Earlier sequencing of 150 million to 200 million T cells yielded around 100 million unique TCR beta sequences.

Unrecorded immune exposures were likely, despite nominal health at sampling. The study ran its PCR with 60 Vbeta and 13 Jbeta primers. Here immunoSEQ multiplex PCR was the method, and the copy in TCRdb shows in-frame clones only, minus some. The table gives 200,000 or so clones; the top ten clones make up 0.7% to 0.8% of it. V was clipped by 10 bases and J by 4 bases, with 31 bases between them. CDR3 length: 18 residues. From germline, CDR1 is LNHDA and CDR2 SQIVND (reference sequence). Specimen: PBMCs. The chain links TRBV19 to TRBJ1-1; a possible D gene is TRBD1 (5 bases). The receptor was derived from a boy between 10 and 17 years old in good health and CMV-seronegative. CDR3 loop: CAIPGEPGRGTLGTEAFF. In DNA form, the CDR3 reads TGTGCCATCCCGGGAGAACCGGGACGGGGTACTTTAGGCACTGAAGCTTTCTTT.